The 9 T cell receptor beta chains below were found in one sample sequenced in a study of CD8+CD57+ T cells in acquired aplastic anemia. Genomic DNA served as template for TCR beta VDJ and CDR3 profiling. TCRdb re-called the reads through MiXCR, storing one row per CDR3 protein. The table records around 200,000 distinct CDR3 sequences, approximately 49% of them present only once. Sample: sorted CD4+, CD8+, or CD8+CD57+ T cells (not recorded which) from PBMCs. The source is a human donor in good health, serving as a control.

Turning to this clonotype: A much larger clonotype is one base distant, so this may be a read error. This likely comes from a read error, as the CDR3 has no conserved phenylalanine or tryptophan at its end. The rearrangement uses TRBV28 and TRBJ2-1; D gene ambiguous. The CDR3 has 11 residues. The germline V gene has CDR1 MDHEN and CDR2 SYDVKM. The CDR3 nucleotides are TGTGAGTCTGACCTGATTAATGAGCAGTTCCTC. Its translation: CESDLINEQFL.

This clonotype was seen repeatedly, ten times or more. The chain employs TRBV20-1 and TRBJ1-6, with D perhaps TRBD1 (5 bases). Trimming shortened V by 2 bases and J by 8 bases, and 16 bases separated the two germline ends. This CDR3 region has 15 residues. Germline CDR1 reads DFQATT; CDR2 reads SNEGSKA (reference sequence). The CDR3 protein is CSARRDAKTYSPLHF. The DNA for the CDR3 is TGCAGTGCTAGAAGGGACGCAAAGACCTATTCACCCCTCCACTTT.

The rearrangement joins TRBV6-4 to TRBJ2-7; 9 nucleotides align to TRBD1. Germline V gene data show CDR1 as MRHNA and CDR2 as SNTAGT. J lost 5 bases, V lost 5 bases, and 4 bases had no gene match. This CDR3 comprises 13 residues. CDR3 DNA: TGTGCCAGCAGTACCCGGGACAGGGACGAGCAGTACTTC. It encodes CASSTRDRDEQYF.

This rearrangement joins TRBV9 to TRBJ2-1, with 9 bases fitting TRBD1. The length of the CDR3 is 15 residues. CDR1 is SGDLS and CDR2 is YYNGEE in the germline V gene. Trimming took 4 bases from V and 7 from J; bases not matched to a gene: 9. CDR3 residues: CASSRRTGEFNEQFF. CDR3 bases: TGTGCCAGCAGCCGAAGGACAGGGGAGTTTAATGAGCAGTTCTTC.

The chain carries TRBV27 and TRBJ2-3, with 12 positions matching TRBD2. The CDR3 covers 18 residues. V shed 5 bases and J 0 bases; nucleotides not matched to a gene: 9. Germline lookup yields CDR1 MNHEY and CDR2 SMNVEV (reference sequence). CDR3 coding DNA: TGTGCCAGCAGTCCATGGACTAGCGGGGTTTTTAGCACAGATACGCAGTATTTT. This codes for CASSPWTSGVFSTDTQYF.

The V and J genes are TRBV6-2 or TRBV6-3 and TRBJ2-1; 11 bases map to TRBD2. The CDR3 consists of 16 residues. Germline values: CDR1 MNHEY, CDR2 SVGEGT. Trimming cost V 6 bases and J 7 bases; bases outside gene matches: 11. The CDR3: CASSIGLAGIGNEQFF. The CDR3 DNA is TGTGCCAGCAGCATCGGACTAGCGGGTATCGGGAATGAGCAGTTCTTC.

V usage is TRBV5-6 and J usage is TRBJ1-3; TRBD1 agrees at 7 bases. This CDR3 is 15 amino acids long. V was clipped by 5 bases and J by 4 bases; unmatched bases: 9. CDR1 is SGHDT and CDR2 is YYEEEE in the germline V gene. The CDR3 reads CASSWDSHRGNTIYF. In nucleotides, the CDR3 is TGTGCCAGCAGTTGGGACAGCCACAGAGGAAACACCATATATTTT.

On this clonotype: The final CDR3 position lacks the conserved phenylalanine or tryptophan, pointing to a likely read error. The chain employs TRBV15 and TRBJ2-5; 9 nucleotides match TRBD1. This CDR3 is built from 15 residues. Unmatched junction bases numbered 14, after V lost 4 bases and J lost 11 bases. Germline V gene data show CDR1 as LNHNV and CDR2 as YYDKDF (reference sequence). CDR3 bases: TGTGCCACCAGCAACCCCGGGACAGGGATGGTTGAGCAGTACTCC. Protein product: CATSNPGTGMVEQYS.

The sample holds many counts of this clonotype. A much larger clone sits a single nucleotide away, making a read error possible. In nucleotides, the CDR3 is TGTGCCAGCAGTGAGGGGCCTCATAGCGGGGGGGTCAATGGGCAGTTCTTC. Translation: CASSEGPHSGGVNGQFF. This chain uses TRBV2 with TRBJ2-1; 11 bases line up with TRBD2. Germline CDR1 and CDR2: SNHLY and FYNNEI. CDR3 length: 17 amino acids. The whole variable domain, remainder taken from reference TRBV2 and TRBJ2-1, is EPEVTQTPSHQVTQMGQEVILRCVPISNHLYFYWYRQILGQKVEFLVSFYNNEISEKSEIFDDQFSVERPDGSNFTLKIRSTKLEDSAMYFCASSEGPHSGGVNGQFFGPGTRLTVL.